These T cell receptor beta chains were read from a single sample in a study of CD8+ T cells in alopecia areata. Only in-frame clones appear in the TCRdb table, and some are missing; sequencing was by immunoSEQ multiplex PCR. The sample records 140,000 to 150,000 clones, nearly 55% being singletons. The sequencing used CD8+ T cells sorted from blood, collected at week 4, from a patient treated with tofacitinib. These receptors were collected from a human donor with alopecia areata. Each CDR3 is given with its conserved first and last residue. D genes are given only for firm matches. Rows may omit the clone size; those that give it use once, few, many or a size class.

CASSQDLGGLLSTQYF	TGTGCCAGCAGCCAAGATTTAGGGGGCCTCCTCAGTACGCAGTATTTT	.	TRBV14	TRBJ2-3	TRBD1
CASSLLTGQGSYEQYF	TGTGCCAGCAGCTTATTGACGGGACAGGGTTCTTACGAGCAGTACTTC	.	TRBV7-9	TRBJ2-7	TRBD1
CASGDSEDEQFF	TGTGCCAGCGGGGACAGTGAAGATGAGCAGTTCTTC	.	TRBV27	TRBJ2-1	TRBD1
CASSAFEGTDLSYEQYF	TGTGCCAGCAGCGCGTTCGAAGGAACAGACCTATCCTACGAGCAGTACTTC	.	TRBV9	TRBJ2-7	.
CASSVGWIGELFF	TGTGCCAGCAGCGTAGGATGGATCGGGGAGCTGTTTTTT	once	TRBV9	TRBJ2-2	.
CSVEADNYGYTF	TGCAGCGTTGAGGCTGACAACTATGGCTACACCTTC	.	TRBV29-1	TRBJ1-2	.
CASSSQRGQNTGELFF	TGTGCCAGCAGCTCCCAGCGGGGCCAGAACACCGGGGAGCTGTTTTTT	few	TRBV5-5	TRBJ2-2	TRBD2
CASSFPGQGAYNEQFF	TGCGCCAGCAGCTTTCCGGGACAGGGGGCCTACAATGAGCAGTTCTTC	few	TRBV5-1	TRBJ2-1	TRBD1
CAWRVMINTGELFF	TGTGCCTGGAGGGTAATGATTAACACCGGGGAGCTGTTTTTT	.	TRBV30	TRBJ2-2	.
CASSYDGGLGNQPQHF	TGTGCCAGCAGTTACGATGGAGGCCTGGGCAATCAGCCCCAGCATTTT	.	TRBV6-6	TRBJ1-5	.
CASSSPTGKYNEQFF	TGTGCCAGCAGCTCCCCGACAGGGAAATACAATGAGCAGTTCTTC	.	TRBV13	TRBJ2-1	TRBD1
CATGRLVNEQFF	TGTGCCACCGGCAGGCTAGTGAATGAGCAGTTCTTC	.	TRBV11-2	TRBJ2-1	.
CAWSVKTGPYAFF	TGTGCCTGGAGTGTAAAAACCGGCCCTTACGCTTTCTTT	.	TRBV30	TRBJ1-1	.
CASSLEGDEQFF	TGTGCCAGCAGCCTAGAAGGCGATGAGCAGTTCTTC	few	TRBV14	TRBJ2-1	.
CASSSRDMNTEAFF	TGTGCCAGCAGCTCGCGGGACATGAACACTGAAGCTTTCTTT	few	TRBV13	TRBJ1-1	.
CASILWRGSTDTQYF	TGTGCCAGCATCCTTTGGCGGGGGAGCACAGATACGCAGTATTTT	few	TRBV7-9	TRBJ2-3	TRBD2
CASASDPGNNSPLHF	TGTGCCAGCGCTTCTGATCCAGGGAATAATTCACCCCTCCACTTT	.	TRBV9	TRBJ1-6	.
CASSPRQPFNPYQRGFETQYF	TGTGCCAGCAGCCCGAGACAACCTTTTAACCCTTACCAGCGGGGGTTTGAGACCCAGTACTTC	.	TRBV4-2	TRBJ2-5	TRBD2
CASSEANRLNTEAFF	TGTGCCAGCAGTGAAGCTAACAGACTGAACACTGAAGCTTTCTTT	.	TRBV25-1	TRBJ1-1	.
CASSPPGERSPLHF	TGTGCCAGCAGCCCCCCGGGCGAGCGTTCACCCCTCCACTTT	few	TRBV7-2	TRBJ1-6	.
CASSLERGGRETQYF	TGCGCCAGCAGCTTGGAACGGGGGGGCCGGGAGACCCAGTACTTC	.	TRBV5-1	TRBJ2-5	TRBD2
CASRYTFDPSSGANVLTF	TGTGCCAGCAGATATACTTTTGATCCAAGCTCTGGGGCCAACGTCCTGACTTTC	.	TRBV2	TRBJ2-6	.
CASSFGQETEKLFF	TGTGCCAGCAGCTTCGGACAGGAAACCGAAAAACTGTTTTTT	.	TRBV5-6	TRBJ1-4	TRBD1
CATSRDRDSLSYEQYF	TGTGCCACCAGCAGAGATCGGGACAGCCTCTCCTACGAGCAGTACTTC	once	TRBV15	TRBJ2-7	TRBD1
CATTPLRGTYNEQFF	TGTGCCACCACCCCGCTCCGGGGGACCTACAATGAGCAGTTCTTC	.	TRBV15	TRBJ2-1	.
CASSWGLAGSNEQFF	TGTGCCAGCAGCTGGGGACTAGCGGGGTCGAATGAGCAGTTCTTC	.	TRBV13	TRBJ2-1	TRBD2
CASARDRDCSYEQYF	TGTGCCAGCGCCCGGGACAGAGACTGCTCCTACGAGCAGTACTTC	few	TRBV6-5	TRBJ2-7	TRBD1
CSVELQQQGNLYEQYF	TGCAGCGTTGAACTCCAACAGCAGGGTAACCTCTACGAGCAGTACTTC	few	TRBV29-1	TRBJ2-7	.
CASSQSRDSGAETQYF	TGCGCCAGCAGTCAATCGAGGGACAGTGGGGCGGAGACCCAGTACTTC	.	TRBV23-1	TRBJ2-5	TRBD1
CSVPGQGVYEQYF	TGCAGCGTTCCCGGACAGGGGGTCTACGAGCAGTACTTC	.	TRBV29-1	TRBJ2-7	TRBD1
CASSHGSGGEQFF	TGCGCCAGCAGCCATGGATCAGGTGGTGAGCAGTTCTTC	few	TRBV4-3	TRBJ2-1	.
CASSEESSGTGGNGYTF	TGTGCCAGCAGTGAAGAATCGAGCGGGACAGGGGGCAATGGCTACACCTTC	many	TRBV6-1	TRBJ1-2	TRBD1
CASSFMGTDTQYF	TGTGCCAGCAGCTTTATGGGGACAGATACGCAGTATTTT	.	TRBV11-2	TRBJ2-3	.
CASSLGTDTEAFF	TGCGCCAGCAGCTTGGGGACAGACACTGAAGCTTTCTTT	.	TRBV5-1	TRBJ1-1	.
CASSSTGLQETQYF	TGTGCCAGCAGTTCGACAGGCCTCCAAGAGACCCAGTACTTC	few	TRBV6-6	TRBJ2-5	.
CASSGQGGGYEQYF	TGTGCCAGCAGTGGACAGGGAGGGGGCTACGAGCAGTACTTC	.	TRBV6-5	TRBJ2-7	.
CASSPWGSGANVLTF	TGTGCCAGCAGCCCGTGGGGCTCTGGGGCCAACGTCCTGACTTTC	.	TRBV7-2	TRBJ2-6	.
CASSQDPTGAYEQYF	TGCGCCAGCAGCCAAGACCCCACAGGGGCCTACGAGCAGTACTTC	.	TRBV4-1	TRBJ2-7	TRBD1
CASSLVAGPSGANVLTF	TGCGCCAGCAGCTTGGTAGCGGGGCCCTCTGGGGCCAACGTCCTGACTTTC	.	TRBV5-1	TRBJ2-6	TRBD2
CASSLRSRTGDYGYTF	TGTGCCAGCAGTTTACGGTCCCGGACAGGGGACTATGGCTACACCTTC	.	TRBV28	TRBJ1-2	TRBD1
CASSFVGGTGELFF	TGTGCCAGCAGTTTTGTAGGGGGCACCGGGGAGCTGTTTTTT	.	TRBV27	TRBJ2-2	.
CASSVGSFDTQYF	TGTGCCAGCAGCGTAGGGAGTTTCGATACGCAGTATTTT	.	TRBV9	TRBJ2-3	.
CASSYSGNTGELFF	TGTGCCAGCAGTTACTCCGGGAACACCGGGGAGCTGTTTTTT	.	TRBV6-5	TRBJ2-2	.
CASSFAGSNQPQHF	TGTGCCAGCAGTTTCGCAGGGAGCAATCAGCCCCAGCATTTT	.	TRBV27	TRBJ1-5	.
CASSYRQRPYEQYF	TGTGCCAGCAGTTACCGACAAAGGCCCTACGAGCAGTACTTC	.	TRBV7-9	TRBJ2-7	.
CASSIQAGTGGNTEAFF	TGTGCCAGTAGTATCCAAGCCGGGACAGGGGGGAACACTGAAGCTTTCTTT	few	TRBV19	TRBJ1-1	TRBD1
CASSSETGSYEQYF	TGCGCCAGCAGCTCTGAAACAGGGAGCTACGAGCAGTACTTC	.	TRBV5-1	TRBJ2-7	.
CASSSRRGDYGYTF	TGCGCCAGCAGCTCCCGACGGGGTGACTATGGCTACACCTTC	.	TRBV5-1	TRBJ1-2	.
CASSLVLGGNGYTF	TGTGCCAGCAGCTTAGTTCTCGGGGGAAACGGCTACACCTTC	.	TRBV11-2	TRBJ1-2	.
CASSYTLGGGPGEQYF	TGTGCCAGCAGTTACACTCTGGGTGGGGGACCAGGGGAGCAGTACTTC	once	TRBV6-5	TRBJ2-7	.
CASSEMEVAEGGQFF	TGTGCCAGCAGTGAAATGGAAGTAGCCGAAGGGGGGCAGTTCTTC	once	TRBV25-1	TRBJ2-1	.
CAWSVGPPGWVGELFF	TGTGCCTGGAGTGTGGGGCCACCAGGCTGGGTGGGGGAGCTGTTTTTT	.	TRBV30	TRBJ2-2	.
CASSSPGLGGSPLHF	TGTGCCAGCAGTTCCCCGGGACTGGGGGGTTCACCCCTCCACTTT	.	TRBV27	TRBJ1-6	.
CASSLVTGVDQYF	TGTGCCAGCAGCTTAGTGACGGGGGTGGACCAGTACTTC	.	TRBV7-9	TRBJ2-5	.
CASMGGRGTYEQYF	TGTGCCAGCATGGGCGGGCGTGGGACCTACGAGCAGTACTTC	.	TRBV7-9	TRBJ2-7	.
CASSLSGGDGYNEQFF	TGTGCCAGCAGCTTATCAGGGGGCGACGGGTACAATGAGCAGTTCTTC	.	TRBV7-3	TRBJ2-1	TRBD1
CSVEGGVDSSYEQYF	TGCAGCGTTGAAGGCGGAGTGGACAGTTCCTACGAGCAGTACTTC	.	TRBV29-1	TRBJ2-7	.